This passage covers 9 T cell receptor beta chains from one sample sequenced in a study of CD8 T cells in ankylosing spondylitis. TCRdb re-called the 5' RACE reads through MiXCR, storing one row per CDR3 protein. Among just under 95,000 distinct CDR3 sequences listed, about 9.1% were seen once. The sample comprised blood, either unsorted or a sorted T cell fraction (not recorded which). These receptors all stem from a male donor with ankylosing spondylitis or in good health (not recorded which).

This clonotype was observed at least ten times. The chain uses TRBV12-5 and TRBJ2-7; D is uncertain. The V and J ends lost 3 bases and 2 bases respectively, with 5 bases between them. CDR1 and CDR2 from the germline V gene are LGHNT and FRNRAP. The length of the CDR3 is 12 residues. Here the CDR3 reads CASGLGTYEQYF. The CDR3, as DNA: TGTGCTAGTGGTTTAGGAACCTACGAGCAGTACTTC.

This clonotype was counted at least ten times. DNA for the CDR3: TGTGCCAGCAGCTCCGGTTTCCGTTCCGGGGAGCTGTTTTTT. Protein product: CASSSGFRSGELFF. The J gene is TRBJ2-2, the V gene TRBV7-9, with unresolved D. This CDR3 region has 14 residues. V was shortened by 4 bases and J by 6 bases, with 12 bases between the two germline ends. Per the germline V gene, CDR1 is SEHNR and CDR2 is FQNEAQ (reference sequence).

This clonotype came up many times. J is TRBJ1-2 and V is TRBV6-2 or TRBV6-3, with a weak D call TRBD1 (6 bases). V was trimmed by 0 bases and J by 4 bases, leaving 15 bases between them. Germline CDR1 MNHEY, CDR2 SVGEGT. The CDR3 totals 16 residues. The CDR3 region has the DNA TGTGCCAGCAGTTACTCGTCCCACGGGGGCGCCTATGGCTACACCTTC. Protein: CASSYSSHGGAYGYTF.

This clonotype was detected ten times or more. This chain links TRBV20-1 with TRBJ2-1; 9 bases fit TRBD1. V lost 6 bases, J lost 5 bases, and 11 bases stayed unmatched. The germline V gene has CDR1 DFQATT and CDR2 SNEGSKA (reference sequence). The CDR3 has 15 amino acids. The CDR3 bases are TGCAGTGCCTCCCATGGGGGACAGGGTGACAATGAGCAGTTCTTC. It encodes CSASHGGQGDNEQFF.

This clonotype was seen only a few times. This chain connects TRBV5-1 to TRBJ2-5; 7 bases agree with TRBD1. V shed 0 bases and J 2 bases; nucleotides not matched to a gene: 4. CDR3 length: 15 residues. CDR1 is SGHRS, CDR2 YFSETQ, per germline. The CDR3 DNA reads as TGCGCCAGCAGCTTGGGTCCAGGGGGTCAAGAGACCCAGTACTTC. It translates to CASSLGPGGQETQYF.

This clonotype was seen a few times. This rearrangement joins TRBV14 to TRBJ1-6; 7 bases are a match to TRBD1. CDR1 SGHDN and CDR2 FVKESK come from the germline V gene. The junction had 0 bases not matched to a gene; V was cut back by 1 base and J by 3 bases. The CDR3 is made up of 15 amino acids. The CDR3 loop is CASSQAGGYNSPLHF. The CDR3 region has the DNA TGTGCCAGCAGCCAAGCAGGGGGCTATAATTCACCCCTCCACTTT. The full variable domain, its missing parts supplied by reference TRBV14 and TRBJ1-6, is EAGVTQFPSHSVIEKGQTVTLRCDPISGHDNLYWYRRVMGKEIKFLLHFVKESKQDESGMPNNRFLAERTGGTYSTLKVQPAELEDSGVYFCASSQAGGYNSPLHFGNGTRLTVT.

There are a few counts of this clonotype. The chain uses TRBV27 and TRBJ2-5; D is unclear. The CDR3 contains 15 residues. CDR1 is MNHEY and CDR2 is SMNVEV in the germline V gene (reference sequence). The V and J ends lost 5 bases and 4 bases respectively, with 17 bases between them. The CDR3 sequence is CASSHYPLASETQYF. The CDR3 bases are TGTGCCAGCAGTCACTATCCCCTCGCGTCAGAGACCCAGTACTTC.

This clonotype was counted at least ten times. The V gene is TRBV3-1, the J gene TRBJ1-1, with a tentative D call TRBD1 (6 bases). Germline V CDR1 and CDR2: LGHDT, YNNKEL (reference sequence). This CDR3 region has 16 residues. With 2 bases removed from V and 4 bases from J, the gap between germline ends came to 17 bases. This CDR3 is CASSQYSTGILTEAFF. The CDR3 nucleotides are TGTGCCAGCAGCCAATACTCTACAGGGATCCTCACTGAAGCTTTCTTT.

This clonotype was seen more than once but under ten times. The gene calls are TRBV6-2 or TRBV6-3 and TRBJ2-1; 7 bases agree with TRBD1. This CDR3 is built from 14 residues. Germline V gives CDR1 MNHEY, CDR2 SVGEGT. V was pared by 6 bases and J by 2 bases, with 4 bases of the junction left unmatched. The CDR3 DNA is TGTGCCAGCAGAACCGGGACAGCCTACAATGAGCAGTTCTTC. This gives the protein CASRTGTAYNEQFF.